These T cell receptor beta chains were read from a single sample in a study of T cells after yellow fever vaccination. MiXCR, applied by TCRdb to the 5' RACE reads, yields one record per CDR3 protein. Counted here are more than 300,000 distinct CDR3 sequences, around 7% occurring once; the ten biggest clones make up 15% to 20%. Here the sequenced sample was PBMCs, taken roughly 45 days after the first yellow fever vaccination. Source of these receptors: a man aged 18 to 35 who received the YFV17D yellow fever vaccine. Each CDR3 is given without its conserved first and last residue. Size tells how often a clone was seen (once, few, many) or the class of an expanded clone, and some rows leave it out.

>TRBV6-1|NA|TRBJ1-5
ASSDRERHQPQH
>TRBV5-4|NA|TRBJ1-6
ASSFGRQNNSPLH
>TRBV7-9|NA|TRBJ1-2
ASSLAPGPGYT
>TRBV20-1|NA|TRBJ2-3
SARRQGAKDTQY
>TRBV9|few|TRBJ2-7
ASSVSTGTGSYEQY
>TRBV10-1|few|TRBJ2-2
ASSGRQGRTGELF
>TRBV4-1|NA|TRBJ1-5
ASSPPSGSNQPQH
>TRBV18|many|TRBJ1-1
ASSSSLEGTEAF
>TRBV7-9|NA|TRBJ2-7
ASSRPGQGGEQY
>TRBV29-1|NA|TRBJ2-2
SVGGQTANTGELF
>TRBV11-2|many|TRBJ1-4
ASSQGLTNEKLF
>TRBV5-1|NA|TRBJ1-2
ASSLAATNYGYT
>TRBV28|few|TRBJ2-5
ASSPLPGHRQETQY
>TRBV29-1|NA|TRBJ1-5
SVAGPSGEEPQH
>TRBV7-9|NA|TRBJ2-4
ASSRGEAKNIQY
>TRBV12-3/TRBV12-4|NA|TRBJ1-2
ASSLGSADGYT
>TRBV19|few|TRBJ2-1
ASSRVSSYNEQF
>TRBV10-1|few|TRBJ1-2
ASSAQRLYGYT
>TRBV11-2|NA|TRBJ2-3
ASSLGAVTAHTDTQY
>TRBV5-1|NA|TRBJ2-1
ASRDGLGGGAYSNEQF
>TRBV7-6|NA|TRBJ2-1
ASSSGTRSEQF
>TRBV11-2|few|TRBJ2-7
ASSLEASGGYSYEQY
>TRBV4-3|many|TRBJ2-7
ASSPGTGGWEQY
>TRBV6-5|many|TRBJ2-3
ASSPSWAGGRTDTQY
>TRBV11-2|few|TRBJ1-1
ASSLEWVGQGLNTEAF
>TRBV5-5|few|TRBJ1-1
ASSRGQGWTEAF
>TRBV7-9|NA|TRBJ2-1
ASSLEGAEQF
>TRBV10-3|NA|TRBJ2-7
AIRGDSPANEQY
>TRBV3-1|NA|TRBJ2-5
ASSHFGRTGWTQY
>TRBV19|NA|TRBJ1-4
ASSRRTGVDEKLF
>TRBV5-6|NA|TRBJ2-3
ASGGGVPGPDTQY
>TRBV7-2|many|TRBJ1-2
ASSQNSPRDRNYGYT
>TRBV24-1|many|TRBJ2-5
ATSDWGHQETQY
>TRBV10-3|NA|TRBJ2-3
AIRSGDLLRDTQY
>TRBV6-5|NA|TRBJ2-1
ASSSFRTSGVISYNEQF
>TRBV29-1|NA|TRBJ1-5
SVVVGGKQPQH
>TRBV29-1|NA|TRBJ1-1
SVEGRRGIDTEAF
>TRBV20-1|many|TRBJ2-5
SAREQGASVAQY
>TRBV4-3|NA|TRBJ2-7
ASPSGGDRGPLSYEQY
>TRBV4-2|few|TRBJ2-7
ASSQGEGPAYEQY
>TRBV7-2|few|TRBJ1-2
ASSPAGQISYGYT
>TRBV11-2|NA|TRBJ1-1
ASSLVAGHRRNTEAF
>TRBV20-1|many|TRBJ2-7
SAYPGLAAYEQY
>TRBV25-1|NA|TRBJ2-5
ASSEGGGATRETQY
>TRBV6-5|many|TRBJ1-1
ASSFQGWNTEAF
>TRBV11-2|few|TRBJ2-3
ASSKGPGYRDTQY
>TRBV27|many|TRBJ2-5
ASSATSGGMETQY
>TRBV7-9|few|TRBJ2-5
ASSSASGVETQY